This passage covers 5 T cell receptor beta chains from one sample sequenced in a study of human T cells and chemical hapten exposure. MiXCR, run by TCRdb on the RACE reads, gives a single entry per CDR3 protein. The repertoire holds 350,000 or so distinct CDR3 sequences, with about 7% as singletons. Time point noted: patch test 1, 2 weeks after DPC sensitization. Stated treatment: therapeutic diphenylcyclopropenone sensitization with weekly scalp DPC. Specimen: whole blood, collected in connection with sensitization to the hapten diphenylcyclopropenone (DPC). The origin of the receptors is a young woman with alopecia areata. Some clones in this sample may be carry-over from other donors' samples.

This clonotype has a handful of counts. The rearrangement uses TRBV12-3 or TRBV12-4 and TRBJ2-3; D could derive from TRBD1 or TRBD2 (6 bases each). Trimming took off 3 bases at V and 3 bases at J, with 13 bases between the two ends. The CDR3 has 15 residues. The CDR3 DNA reads TGTGCCAGCAGTTTCGGCGGAGGGGGGACAGATACGCAGTATTTT. Encoded protein: CASSFGGGGTDTQYF.

V gene TRBV10-3 combines with J gene TRBJ2-3; 8 positions agree with TRBD2. The CDR3 sequence is 15 residues long. V was pared by 8 bases and J by 2 bases, with 9 bases of the junction left unmatched. CDR1 ENHRY and CDR2 SYGVKD come from the germline V gene. This chain's CDR3 is CAIADFSGVTDTQYF. The CDR3 bases are TGTGCCATCGCCGACTTTAGCGGGGTCACAGATACGCAGTATTTT.

This clonotype was seen at least ten times. V gene TRBV28 combines with J gene TRBJ1-6; D might be TRBD1 (5 bases). The V gene's germline CDR1 is MDHEN and CDR2 SYDVKM. The CDR3 extends over 18 amino acids. Trimming cost V 7 bases and J 5 bases, with 24 bases left between them. CDR3 sequence: CASTLRSWDRGHNSPLHF. Written as DNA, the CDR3 is TGTGCCAGCACCCTGCGATCCTGGGATAGGGGCCATAATTCACCCCTCCACTTT.

This clonotype has at least ten counts. The chain employs TRBV28 and TRBJ1-2; D is unresolved. V dropped 2 bases and J dropped 6 bases, with 7 bases sitting between them. This CDR3 is 12 amino acids long. From germline, CDR1 is MDHEN and CDR2 SYDVKM. The CDR3 DNA reads TGTGCCAGCAGTTTAAAAGGGAATGGCTACACCTTC. Its translation: CASSLKGNGYTF.

This chain links TRBV27 with TRBJ1-1; D is unclear. The V and J ends lost 3 bases and 3 bases respectively, with 8 bases between them. Germline V gene data show CDR1 as MNHEY and CDR2 as SMNVEV (reference sequence). The CDR3 is 13 amino acids. CDR3 in amino acids: CASSLFAHTEAFF. The CDR3 bases are TGTGCCAGCAGTTTGTTTGCGCACACTGAAGCTTTCTTT.